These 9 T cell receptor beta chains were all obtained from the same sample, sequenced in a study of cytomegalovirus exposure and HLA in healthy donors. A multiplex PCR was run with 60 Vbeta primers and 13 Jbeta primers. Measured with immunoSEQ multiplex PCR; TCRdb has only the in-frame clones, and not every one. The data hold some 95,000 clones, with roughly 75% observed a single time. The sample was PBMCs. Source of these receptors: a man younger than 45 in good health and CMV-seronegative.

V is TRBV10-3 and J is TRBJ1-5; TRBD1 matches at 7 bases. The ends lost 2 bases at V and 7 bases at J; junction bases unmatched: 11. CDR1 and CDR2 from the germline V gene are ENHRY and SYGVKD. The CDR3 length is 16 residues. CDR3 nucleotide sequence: TGTGCCATCAGTGAGACACAAACAGGGGTCAGGCAGCCCCAGCATTTT. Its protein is CAISETQTGVRQPQHF.

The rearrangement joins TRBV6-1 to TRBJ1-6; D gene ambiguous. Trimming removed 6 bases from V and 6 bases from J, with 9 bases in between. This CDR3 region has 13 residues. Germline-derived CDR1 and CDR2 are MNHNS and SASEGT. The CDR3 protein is CASRLELNSPLHF. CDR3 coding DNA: TGTGCCAGCAGGCTGGAGCTTAATTCACCCCTCCACTTT.

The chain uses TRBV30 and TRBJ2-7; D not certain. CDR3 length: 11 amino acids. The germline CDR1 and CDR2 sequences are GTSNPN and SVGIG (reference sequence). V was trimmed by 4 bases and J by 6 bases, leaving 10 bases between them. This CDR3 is CAWNQEFEQYF. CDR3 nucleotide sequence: TGTGCCTGGAATCAGGAATTCGAGCAGTACTTC.

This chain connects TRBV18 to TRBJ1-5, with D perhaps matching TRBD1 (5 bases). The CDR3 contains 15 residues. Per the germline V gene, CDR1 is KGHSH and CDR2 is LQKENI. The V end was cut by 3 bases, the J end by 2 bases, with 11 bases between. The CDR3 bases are TGTGCCAGCTCACCGGCGGGGGTACGCAATCAGCCCCAGCATTTT. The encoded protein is CASSPAGVRNQPQHF.

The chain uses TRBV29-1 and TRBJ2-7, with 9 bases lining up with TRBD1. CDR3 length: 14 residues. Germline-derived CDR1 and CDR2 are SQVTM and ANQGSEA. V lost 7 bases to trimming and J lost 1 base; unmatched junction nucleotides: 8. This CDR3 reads CSAAGQGSSYEQYF. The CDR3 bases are TGCAGCGCCGCCGGACAGGGGTCATCCTACGAGCAGTACTTC.

CDR3 sequence reads: CASSQYSPARGENNEQFF. The DNA of the CDR3 is TGCGCCAGCAGCCAATACTCCCCGGCCAGGGGGGAAAACAATGAGCAGTTCTTC. The genes are TRBV4-1 and TRBJ2-1; possibly TRBD1 for D (7 bases). This CDR3 is 18 amino acids long. Trimming cost V 2 bases and J 5 bases, with 22 bases left between them. Germline CDR1 reads MGHRA; CDR2 reads YSYEKL.

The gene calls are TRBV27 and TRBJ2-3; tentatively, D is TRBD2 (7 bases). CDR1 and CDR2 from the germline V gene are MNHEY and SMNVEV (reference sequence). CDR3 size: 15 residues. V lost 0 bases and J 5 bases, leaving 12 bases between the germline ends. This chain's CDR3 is CASSLSGGGRDTQYF. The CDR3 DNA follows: TGTGCCAGCAGTTTATCGGGGGGGGGCCGAGATACGCAGTATTTT.

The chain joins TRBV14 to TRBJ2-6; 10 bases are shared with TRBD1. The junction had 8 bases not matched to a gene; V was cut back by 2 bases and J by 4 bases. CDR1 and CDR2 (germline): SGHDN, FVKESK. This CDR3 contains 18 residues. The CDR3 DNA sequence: TGTGCCAGCAGCCAACGGACAGGGGGACCGGCCGGGGCCAACGTCCTGACTTTC. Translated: CASSQRTGGPAGANVLTF.

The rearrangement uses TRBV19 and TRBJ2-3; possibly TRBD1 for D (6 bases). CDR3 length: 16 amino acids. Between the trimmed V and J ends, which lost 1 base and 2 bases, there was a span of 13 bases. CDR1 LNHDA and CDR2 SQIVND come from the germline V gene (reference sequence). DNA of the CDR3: TGTGCCAGTAGTATAGGGTCAGGACAGATCACAGATACGCAGTATTTT. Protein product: CASSIGSGQITDTQYF.